This passage covers 26 T cell receptor beta chains from one sample sequenced in a study of blood T cell repertoires in COVID-19. This table comes from immunoSEQ multiplex PCR, and its TCRdb copy is limited to in-frame clones, with some not included. Seen here are over 200,000 clones, 90% observed once, and the top ten hold roughly 16%. Sequenced material: PBMCs or T cells enriched from blood (not recorded which). The receptor set was obtained from a man aged 25 to 40 who had been exposed to COVID-19.

The V gene is TRBV6-5, the J gene TRBJ2-7; the D gene is possibly TRBD1 (5 bases). Germline CDR1 reads MNHEY; CDR2 reads SVGAGI. The V end lost 5 bases, the J end lost 2 bases, and 10 bases lay between the germline ends. The CDR3 sequence is 13 residues long. CDR3 protein: CASSTQGTYEQYF. CDR3 coding DNA: TGTGCCAGCAGTACGCAGGGAACCTACGAGCAGTACTTC.

CDR3 DNA: TGTGCCAGCAGTGATCGACAGATTAATGAAAAACTGTTTTTT. It specifies CASSDRQINEKLFF. J is TRBJ1-4 and V is TRBV6-1; D perhaps matches TRBD1 (5 bases). The CDR3 has 14 amino acids. V lost 3 bases to trimming and J lost 4 bases, with 9 bases between them. Germline CDR1 and CDR2: MNHNS and SASEGT.

The V gene is TRBV19, the J gene TRBJ1-6; D ambiguous. The CDR3 is 13 amino acids. Germline CDR1 reads LNHDA; CDR2 reads SQIVND (reference sequence). The germline V and J ends were trimmed by 7 bases and 9 bases, with 13 bases remaining between them. This CDR3 reads CASNGQRGSPLHF. The CDR3 region has the DNA TGTGCCAGTAATGGGCAGCGGGGTTCACCCCTCCACTTT. The full variable domain, in which reference TRBV19 and TRBJ1-6 provide the parts outside the CDR3, is DGGITQSPKYLFRKEGQNVTLSCEQNLNHDAMYWYRQDPGQGLRLIYYSQIVNDFQKGDIAEGYSVSREKKESFPLTVTSAQKNPTAFYLCASNGQRGSPLHFGNGTRLTVT.

This clone was recorded only once. This chain links TRBV4-1 with TRBJ1-5; 7 nucleotides align to TRBD1. The CDR3 is 14 residues long. Germline V gives CDR1 MGHRA, CDR2 YSYEKL. The ends lost 3 bases at V and 6 bases at J; junction bases unmatched: 5. CDR3 protein: CASSHPAGGQPQHF. The CDR3 DNA reads TGCGCCAGCAGCCATCCCGCAGGGGGTCAGCCCCAGCATTTT.

The chain links TRBV7-6 to TRBJ1-6, with TRBD1 as a possible D gene (6 bases). The CDR3 runs 16 residues. In germline, CDR1 is SGHVS, CDR2 FNYEAQ. V lost 5 bases, J lost 7 bases, and 18 bases lay in between. The CDR3 reads CASSAMTGSGNSPLHF. As DNA, the CDR3 is TGTGCCAGCAGCGCAATGACAGGTTCGGGGAATTCACCCCTCCACTTT.

Here the CDR3 reads CASSSGQGKETQYF. The CDR3 DNA is TGCGCCAGCAGCTCTGGACAGGGGAAAGAGACCCAGTACTTC. The chain links TRBV5-1 to TRBJ2-5; 9 nucleotides match TRBD1. The CDR3 is made up of 14 amino acids. The V and J ends lost 3 bases and 3 bases, in that order; junction bases with no gene match: 3. Looked up from germline, CDR1 is SGHRS and CDR2 is YFSETQ.

The V and J genes are TRBV5-1 and TRBJ1-5; the D gene is possibly TRBD1 (6 bases). V lost 4 bases and J lost 4, with 12 bases in between. This CDR3 is built from 14 residues. Per germline, CDR1 SGHRS and CDR2 YFSETQ. CDR3 residues: CASSPGGGNQPQHF. The CDR3, as DNA: TGCGCCAGCAGCCCGGGAGGGGGGAATCAGCCCCAGCATTTT.

This clone was seen a handful of times. This chain connects TRBV29-1 to TRBJ1-2, with D maybe TRBD1 (6 bases). Germline V gene data show CDR1 as SQVTM and CDR2 as ANQGSEA. The V gene lost 7 bases and the J gene lost 2 bases, with 11 bases spanning the gap. This CDR3 comprises 12 residues. The DNA of the CDR3 is TGCAGCGCCTCGGGGGGCAACTATGGCTACACCTTC. This encodes CSASGGNYGYTF.

The V gene is TRBV5-4, the J gene TRBJ2-7; tentatively, D is TRBD1 (7 bases). The V gene lost 4 bases and the J gene lost 7 bases, with 15 bases spanning the gap. The CDR3 extends over 13 amino acids. Germline CDR1 SGHNT, CDR2 YYREEE (reference sequence). The CDR3 bases are TGTGCCAGCAGCCCCCCGACAGGGAGGGAGCAGTACTTC. Its protein product is CASSPPTGREQYF.

This clone has only one observation. The J gene is TRBJ2-7, the V gene TRBV18; 7 bases map to TRBD2. Trimming took 2 bases from V and 1 from J; bases not matched to a gene: 14. In germline, CDR1 is KGHSH, CDR2 LQKENI. The CDR3 spans 18 residues. CDR3 protein: CASSPTPPSEAGSYEQYF. CDR3 in DNA: TGTGCCAGCTCACCAACGCCCCCTTCGGAAGCGGGGTCCTACGAGCAGTACTTC.

The gene calls are TRBV3-1 (or the pseudogene TRBV3-2) and TRBJ1-1; D not certain. Germline V lookup: CDR1 LGHDT, CDR2 YNNKEL (reference sequence). The CDR3 is made up of 15 amino acids. Trimming took off 4 bases at V and 2 bases at J, with 14 bases between the two ends. The chain's CDR3 is CASSLADPANTEAFF. CDR3 DNA sequence: TGTGCCAGCAGCCTAGCCGACCCCGCTAACACTGAAGCTTTCTTT.

The V call is TRBV6-2 or TRBV6-3, the J call TRBJ2-2; D call uncertain. This CDR3 comprises 15 residues. Germline V lookup: CDR1 MNHEY, CDR2 SVGEGT. The ends were cut back, 1 base at V and 1 base at J, with 7 bases in the middle. CDR3 residues: CASSYYSWNTGELFF. The DNA of the CDR3 is TGTGCCAGCAGTTACTATTCCTGGAACACCGGGGAGCTGTTTTTT.

This clone is a singleton in its sample. Other nucleotide sequences from this sample produce the same CDR3. The rearrangement joins TRBV12-3 or TRBV12-4 to TRBJ1-1; TRBD1 might be the D (5 bases). Trimming pared 3 bases from V and 9 bases from J, leaving 8 bases between. This CDR3 spans 11 amino acids. CDR3 coding DNA: TGTGCCAGCAGTTTTAGACAGCAAGCTTTCTTT. This sequence encodes CASSFRQQAFF.

V is TRBV12-5 and J is TRBJ2-1; 8 nucleotides line up with TRBD1. With V trimmed by 1 base and J by 0 bases, 5 bases remained unmatched. The CDR3 extends over 17 amino acids. The germline V gene has CDR1 LGHNT and CDR2 FRNRAP. Here the CDR3 DNA reads TGTGCTAGTGGTTTGGAACAGGGGGGAAGCTCCTACAATGAGCAGTTCTTC. It yields the protein CASGLEQGGSSYNEQFF.

The chain combines TRBV5-1 with TRBJ1-4; a possible D gene is TRBD1 (6 bases). With 0 bases removed from V and 6 bases from J, the gap between germline ends came to 12 bases. The CDR3 consists of 15 residues. Germline loops: CDR1 SGHRS, CDR2 YFSETQ. The CDR3 loop is CASSLGTDPYEKLFF. DNA for the CDR3: TGCGCCAGCAGCTTGGGGACAGACCCCTATGAAAAACTGTTTTTT.

V is TRBV27 and J is TRBJ1-2, with D perhaps TRBD1 (6 bases). V was shortened by 1 base and J by 5 bases, with 17 bases between the two germline ends. From germline, CDR1 is MNHEY and CDR2 SMNVEV (reference sequence). The length of the CDR3 is 16 residues. DNA for the CDR3: TGTGCCAGCAGTTTATTGGCCGGGACAAGACCTTATGGCTACACCTTC. Translated, it gives CASSLLAGTRPYGYTF.

The chain recombines TRBV11-2 with TRBJ1-3, with TRBD1 identical over 7 bases. Germline V lookup: CDR1 SGHAT, CDR2 FQNNGV. The CDR3 spans 15 residues. The V segment lost 5 bases and the J segment 4 bases; nucleotides outside the gene matches: 8. The CDR3 here is CASSTDRLPGNTIYF. The CDR3 DNA reads as TGTGCCAGCAGCACGGACAGGCTACCCGGAAACACCATATATTTT.

The chain carries TRBV7-8 and TRBJ1-6, with D unresolved. V was pared by 5 bases and J by 9 bases, with 11 bases between. This CDR3 is 13 amino acids long. Germline CDR1 and CDR2: SGHVS and FQNEAQ. This chain's CDR3 is CASSPGKGSPLHF. The CDR3 coding sequence is TGTGCCAGCAGCCCGGGAAAAGGTTCACCCCTCCACTTT.

This clone occurred a few times. The chain couples TRBV18 to TRBJ2-7, with D possibly being TRBD2 (5 bases). This CDR3 spans 14 amino acids. Germline V gene sequence: CDR1 KGHSH, CDR2 LQKENI. The V end lost 6 bases, the J end lost 9 bases, and 21 bases lay between the germline ends. The CDR3 region has the DNA TGTGCCAGCTCCACAAAAGAGGGCCAAACTGTGCAGTACTTC. Protein product: CASSTKEGQTVQYF.

The chain carries TRBV6-4 and TRBJ2-3; 7 nucleotides match TRBD1. CDR3 size: 15 residues. Germline CDR1 and CDR2: MRHNA and SNTAGT. Trimming took 3 bases from V and 6 from J; bases not matched to a gene: 9. Written as DNA, the CDR3 is TGTGCCAGCAGTGAGGAACAGGGGATTATGGATACGCAGTATTTT. Encoded protein: CASSEEQGIMDTQYF.

This clone is a singleton in its sample. The CDR3 protein is CASSPRFTGMNTEAFF. Here the CDR3 DNA reads TGTGCCAGCAGTCCAAGGTTCACGGGGATGAACACTGAAGCTTTCTTT. The V and J genes are TRBV14 and TRBJ1-1, with unresolved D. V lost 6 bases, J lost 0 bases, and 17 bases lay in between. This CDR3 has 16 residues. Germline values: CDR1 SGHDN, CDR2 FVKESK.

The J gene is TRBJ2-7, the V gene TRBV3-1 (or the pseudogene TRBV3-2); D possibly corresponds to TRBD1 (5 bases). The CDR3 has 15 amino acids. V was cut by 3 bases and J by 2 bases, with 14 bases left in between. Germline values: CDR1 LGHDT, CDR2 YNNKEL (reference sequence). Here the CDR3 DNA reads TGTGCCAGCAGCCATGGGCCCTCAGGGACCTACGAGCAGTACTTC. It is translated as CASSHGPSGTYEQYF.

This clone came up once. This rearrangement joins TRBV6-1 to TRBJ1-2; weak D call: TRBD1 (6 bases). The CDR3 loop spans 16 amino acids. Germline CDR1 is MNHNS and CDR2 is SASEGT. Trimming shortened V by 2 bases and J by 8 bases, and 21 bases separated the two germline ends. CDR3 region: CASSEWGGRGLRGYTF. CDR3 in DNA: TGTGCCAGCAGTGAATGGGGGGGCAGGGGCCTCCGGGGCTACACCTTC.

The genes are TRBV30 and TRBJ1-2; D not resolved. CDR1 is GTSNPN, CDR2 SVGIG, per germline (reference sequence). V lost 0 bases, J lost 4 bases, and 6 bases lay in between. This CDR3 contains 12 residues. The CDR3 nucleotides are TGTGCCTGGAGTGTACGGGTCTATGGCTACACCTTC. This encodes CAWSVRVYGYTF. The variable domain in full, completed from reference TRBV30 and TRBJ1-2, reads SQTIHQWPATLVQPVGSPLSLECTVEGTSNPNLYWYRQAAGRGLQLLFYSVGIGQISSEVPQNLSASRPQDRQFILSSKKLLLSDSGFYLCAWSVRVYGYTFGSGTRLTVV.

This clone was picked up one time. This rearrangement joins TRBV15 to TRBJ1-5; 9 positions agree with TRBD1. The germline CDR1 and CDR2 sequences are LNHNV and YYDKDF (reference sequence). V was pared by 5 bases and J by 4 bases, with 6 bases of the junction left unmatched. CDR3 size: 15 residues. The CDR3 sequence is CATSGGQGENQPQHF. The CDR3 DNA reads TGTGCCACCAGCGGGGGACAGGGCGAAAATCAGCCCCAGCATTTT.

The chain has TRBV5-6 and TRBJ1-3; D ambiguous. This CDR3 region has 14 residues. V lost 0 bases to trimming and J lost 0 bases, with 4 bases between them. Germline CDR1 SGHDT, CDR2 YYEEEE. This CDR3 reads CASSLVSSGNTIYF. The CDR3 bases are TGTGCCAGCAGCTTGGTCAGCTCTGGAAACACCATATATTTT.